Given below is one T cell receptor beta chain in context. The target antigen is unknown. This CDR3 contains 12 residues. V shed 7 bases and J shed 10 bases, with 19 bases lying between them. CDR1 SQVTM and CDR2 ANQGSEA come from the germline V gene. This specimen belongs to a study of cytomegalovirus exposure and HLA in healthy donors. Study-wide points: The presence/absence work took it that sequencing depth was about the same across donors.

A multiplex PCR was run with 60 Vbeta primers and 13 Jbeta primers. Using immunoSEQ multiplex PCR, the repertoire was profiled, and TCRdb retains in-frame clones only, with some absent. This sample's table has about 130,000 clones. The sample taken for sequencing was PBMCs. V usage is TRBV29-1 and J usage is TRBJ2-5; tentatively, D is TRBD1 (6 bases). The receptor was isolated from a man aged 18 to 29 in good health and CMV-seronegative. CDR3 DNA: TGCAGCGCCCGACAGGATGGAAAGATCCAGTACTTC. This sequence encodes CSARQDGKIQYF.